The T cell receptor (beta chain) described here comes from a study of blood T cell repertoires in COVID-19. The wider study: Acute and convalescent COVID-19 samples came from the United States, Italy and Spain. From T cells, B-cell-depleted T cells, or PBMCs came the material, which was cDNA or gDNA.

CDR3 length equals 16 residues. The V and J ends lost 7 bases and 1 base respectively, with 20 bases between them. Germline V gene lookup returns CDR1 LNHDA and CDR2 SQIVND (reference sequence). Original processing methods: Reference gene primers were amplified, and this amplification served to estimate nucleated cell counts. The data were produced by immunoSEQ multiplex PCR, yet TCRdb's version contains in-frame clones alone and is incomplete. The V and J calls and clone size are taken from that table; D and trimming were inferred from the DNA. There are 65,000 to 70,000 clones in the sample; more than 65% occur only once, and 4.5% to 5.5% lies in the top ten.

The genes are TRBV19 and TRBJ2-7, with D possibly matching TRBD2 (6 bases). The specimen sequenced was peripheral blood. The sequence came from a woman aged 55-75 years with acute or convalescent COVID-19. The CDR3 region is CASTPSVTSRSYEQYF. Written as DNA, the CDR3 is TGTGCCAGTACCCCCTCGGTAACTAGCAGATCCTACGAGCAGTACTTC. Using reference TRBV19 and TRBJ2-7 for the parts outside the CDR3, the full variable domain is DGGITQSPKYLFRKEGQNVTLSCEQNLNHDAMYWYRQDPGQGLRLIYYSQIVNDFQKGDIAEGYSVSREKKESFPLTVTSAQKNPTAFYLCASTPSVTSRSYEQYFGPGTRLTVT.